A single sample gave rise to the 12 T cell receptor beta chains below, sequenced in a study of blood T cell repertoires in COVID-19. Measured with immunoSEQ multiplex PCR; TCRdb has only the in-frame clones, and not every one. The sample records some 80,000 clones, roughly 80% being singletons. Sequences were obtained from peripheral blood. The receptor source for this set is a middle-aged woman with active or convalescent COVID-19.

This chain connects TRBV2 to TRBJ2-7; 7 nucleotides align to TRBD1. CDR1 and CDR2 (germline): SNHLY, FYNNEI. V was pared by 6 bases and J by 2 bases, with 7 bases of the junction left unmatched. The CDR3 contains 14 residues. The CDR3 here is CASRRTGLPYEQYF. The CDR3, as DNA: TGTGCCAGCAGACGGACAGGCCTTCCCTACGAGCAGTACTTC.

The genes are TRBV6-2 or TRBV6-3 and TRBJ2-4, with TRBD2 matching 13 bases. CDR1 is MNHEY and CDR2 is SVGEGT in the germline V gene. The junction had 9 bases not matched to a gene; V was cut back by 6 bases and J by 7 bases. CDR3 length: 16 residues. The CDR3 sequence: CASSPPGLAGVNIQYF. CDR3 sequence (DNA): TGTGCCAGCAGCCCCCCCGGACTAGCGGGAGTGAACATTCAGTACTTC.

The table lists this clone with a count of one. The rearrangement joins TRBV4-3 to TRBJ1-2; maybe TRBD1 (5 bases). Germline V gene sequence: CDR1 LGHNA, CDR2 YSLEER. V was trimmed by 0 bases and J by 6 bases, leaving 17 bases between them. This CDR3 has 16 amino acids. The CDR3 is CASSQDIGQREDGYTF. The CDR3 DNA sequence: TGCGCCAGCAGCCAAGATATAGGACAAAGGGAGGATGGCTACACCTTC.

The rearrangement links TRBV7-2 to TRBJ2-3, with 9 bases that match TRBD1. This CDR3 has 15 residues. V was pared by 1 base and J by 4 bases, with 3 bases of the junction left unmatched. CDR1 and CDR2 (germline): SGHTA, FQGNSA. The chain's CDR3 is CASSLGDREADTQYF. CDR3 coding DNA: TGTGCCAGCAGCTTAGGGGACAGGGAGGCAGATACGCAGTATTTT. The variable domain in full, completed from reference TRBV7-2 and TRBJ2-3, reads GAGVSQSPSNKVTEKGKDVELRCDPISGHTALYWYRQSLGQGLEFLIYFQGNSAPDKSGLPSDRFSAERTGGSVSTLTIQRTQQEDSAVYLCASSLGDREADTQYFGPGTRLTVL.

This clone was detected once. The chain has TRBV27 and TRBJ2-1; 7 bases agree with TRBD2. The CDR3 sequence is 14 residues long. Germline CDR1 MNHEY, CDR2 SMNVEV (reference sequence). J gave up 2 bases and V 4 bases, and 2 bases lay outside the gene matches. The CDR3 spells CASSSGTTYNEQFF. The CDR3 DNA sequence: TGTGCCAGCAGTTCTGGGACTACCTACAATGAGCAGTTCTTC.

The chain couples TRBV28 to TRBJ2-7; 11 bases are a match to TRBD2. The germline CDR1 and CDR2 sequences are MDHEN and SYDVKM. The CDR3 spans 15 residues. V lost 6 bases and J lost 3; bases outside the gene matches: 7. The CDR3 is CASRKLAGEGYEQYF. The DNA for the CDR3 is TGTGCCAGCAGGAAACTAGCGGGAGAGGGCTACGAGCAGTACTTC.

This clone occurred a few times. The V gene is TRBV3-1 (or the pseudogene TRBV3-2), the J gene TRBJ2-3; 7 bases match TRBD1. The CDR3 sequence is 13 residues long. The ends lost 4 bases at V and 6 bases at J; junction bases unmatched: 4. Germline loops: CDR1 LGHDT, CDR2 YNNKEL (reference sequence). CDR3 protein: CASSRTGDDTQYF. The CDR3 nucleotides are TGTGCCAGCAGCCGAACAGGGGACGATACGCAGTATTTT.

The chain recombines TRBV4-2 with TRBJ1-6, with D possibly matching TRBD1 (6 bases). Germline CDR1 LGHNA, CDR2 YNFKEQ. CDR3 length: 17 residues. With 1 base removed from V and 7 bases from J, the gap between germline ends came to 17 bases. This CDR3 reads CASSQAVWTARNSPLHF. The CDR3 region has the DNA TGTGCCAGCAGCCAAGCCGTGTGGACAGCCAGAAATTCACCCCTCCACTTT.

The chain couples TRBV28 to TRBJ1-2; D gene uncertain. CDR3 length equals 14 residues. V was trimmed by 1 base and J by 8 bases, leaving 14 bases between them. Germline V gene sequence: CDR1 MDHEN, CDR2 SYDVKM. The CDR3 DNA is TGTGCCAGCAGTTTATTAGTCCAGCGTAGGGGCTACACCTTC. Its translation: CASSLLVQRRGYTF.

The V and J genes are TRBV7-6 and TRBJ2-3; TRBD2 matches 7 bases. The CDR3 runs to 15 residues. The V segment lost 2 bases and the J segment 2 bases; nucleotides outside the gene matches: 4. Germline V gene data show CDR1 as SGHVS and CDR2 as FNYEAQ. The CDR3 sequence: CASSLRGVYTDTQYF. The CDR3 DNA is TGTGCCAGCAGCTTACGGGGGGTCTACACAGATACGCAGTATTTT.

The rearrangement links TRBV15 to TRBJ1-2; 7 positions agree with TRBD1. The V and J ends lost 3 bases and 6 bases, in that order; junction bases with no gene match: 7. The CDR3 runs to 14 residues. Germline assignment: CDR1 LNHNV and CDR2 YYDKDF (reference sequence). CDR3 sequence (DNA): TGTGCCACCAGCAGCCTAGGGGGCAGAAATGGCTACACCTTC. Translated: CATSSLGGRNGYTF.

In its sample, this clone was seen a few times. The chain carries TRBV7-8 and TRBJ2-1; possible D gene TRBD1, 6 bases. Trimming took 0 bases from V and 2 from J, leaving 11 bases between them. Germline V gene sequence: CDR1 SGHVS, CDR2 FQNEAQ. The CDR3 runs 16 residues. This CDR3 is CASSLAGASTYNEQFF. In DNA form, the CDR3 reads TGTGCCAGCAGCTTAGCGGGGGCCAGTACCTACAATGAGCAGTTCTTC.